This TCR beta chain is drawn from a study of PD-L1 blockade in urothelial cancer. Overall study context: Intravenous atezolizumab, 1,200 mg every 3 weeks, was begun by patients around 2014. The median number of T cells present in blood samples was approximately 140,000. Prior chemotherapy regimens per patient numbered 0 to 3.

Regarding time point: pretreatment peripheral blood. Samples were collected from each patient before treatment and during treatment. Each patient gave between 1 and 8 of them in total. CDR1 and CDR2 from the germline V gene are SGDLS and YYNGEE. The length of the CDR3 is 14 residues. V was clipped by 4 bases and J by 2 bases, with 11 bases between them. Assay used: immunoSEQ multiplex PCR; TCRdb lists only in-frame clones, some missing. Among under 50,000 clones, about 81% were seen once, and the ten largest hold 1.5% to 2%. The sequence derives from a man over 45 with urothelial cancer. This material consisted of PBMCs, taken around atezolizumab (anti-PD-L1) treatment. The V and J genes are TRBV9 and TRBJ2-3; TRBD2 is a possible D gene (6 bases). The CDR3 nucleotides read TGTGCCAGCAGCCCGAGGAGGGACACAGATACGCAGTATTTT. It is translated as CASSPRRDTDTQYF.